This T cell receptor (beta chain) was recorded in a study of T cell changes during pregnancy in multiple sclerosis. Libraries were prepared by immunoSEQ multiplex PCR; TCRdb keeps only in-frame clonotypes and omits some of them. The top ten hold approximately 2% of the sample, which has roughly 93,000 clones, about 92% seen once. V dropped 10 bases and J dropped 1 base, with 13 bases sitting between them. The germline V gene has CDR1 MGHDK and CDR2 SYGVNS. The CDR3 covers 13 residues. The receptor comes from a female donor with multiple sclerosis, enrolled in a pregnancy study. This material consisted of peripheral blood, taken after pregnancy. This sequence joins TRBV25-1 and TRBJ1-1, with D possibly matching TRBD1 (6 bases). CDR3 bases: TGTGCCAACAGCCTGACAGGGAACACTGAAGCTTTCTTT. Protein sequence: CANSLTGNTEAFF.